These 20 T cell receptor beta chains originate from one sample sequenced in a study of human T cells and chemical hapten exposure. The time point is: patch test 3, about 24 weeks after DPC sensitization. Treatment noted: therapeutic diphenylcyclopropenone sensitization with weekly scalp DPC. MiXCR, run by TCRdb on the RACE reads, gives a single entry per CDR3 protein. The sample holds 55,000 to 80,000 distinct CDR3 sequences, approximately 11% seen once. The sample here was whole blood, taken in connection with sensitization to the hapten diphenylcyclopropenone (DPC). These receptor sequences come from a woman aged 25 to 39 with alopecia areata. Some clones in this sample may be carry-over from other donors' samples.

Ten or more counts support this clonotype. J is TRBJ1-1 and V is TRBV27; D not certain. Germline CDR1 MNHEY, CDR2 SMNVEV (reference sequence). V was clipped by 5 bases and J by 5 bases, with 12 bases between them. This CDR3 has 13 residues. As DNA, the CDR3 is TGTGCCAGCAGTGAAACACTGGGGACTGAAGCTTTCTTT. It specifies CASSETLGTEAFF.

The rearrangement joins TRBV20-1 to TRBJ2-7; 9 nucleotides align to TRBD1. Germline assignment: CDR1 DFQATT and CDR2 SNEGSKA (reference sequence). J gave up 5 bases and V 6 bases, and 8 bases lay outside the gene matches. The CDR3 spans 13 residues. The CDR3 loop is CSATTGGNNEQYF. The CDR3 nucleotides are TGCAGTGCCACGACAGGGGGAAATAACGAGCAGTACTTC.

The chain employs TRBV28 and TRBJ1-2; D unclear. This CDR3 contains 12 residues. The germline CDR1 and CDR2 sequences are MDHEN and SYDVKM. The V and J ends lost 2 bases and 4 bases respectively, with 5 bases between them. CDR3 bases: TGTGCCAGCAGTTTAGACACCTATGGCTACACCTTC. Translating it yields CASSLDTYGYTF.

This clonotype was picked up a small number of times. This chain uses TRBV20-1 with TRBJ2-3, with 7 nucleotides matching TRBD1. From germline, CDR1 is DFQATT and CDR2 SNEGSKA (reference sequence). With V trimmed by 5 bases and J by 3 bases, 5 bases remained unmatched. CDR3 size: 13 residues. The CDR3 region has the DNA TGCAGTGCTCGGGACAGCGTTACAGATACGCAGTATTTT. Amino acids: CSARDSVTDTQYF.

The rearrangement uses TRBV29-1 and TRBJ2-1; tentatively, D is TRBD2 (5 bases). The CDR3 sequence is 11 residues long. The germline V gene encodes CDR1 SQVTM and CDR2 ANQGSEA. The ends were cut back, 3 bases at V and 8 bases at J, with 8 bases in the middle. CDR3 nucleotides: TGCAGCGTTGAGGACTTTCATGAGCAGTTCTTC. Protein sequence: CSVEDFHEQFF.

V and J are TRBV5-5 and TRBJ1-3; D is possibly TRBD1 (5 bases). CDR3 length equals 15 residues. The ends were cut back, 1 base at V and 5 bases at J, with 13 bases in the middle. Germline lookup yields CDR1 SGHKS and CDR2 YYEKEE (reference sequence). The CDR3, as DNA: TGTGCCAGCAGCTTGCGCAGGGAGATCCGAAACACCATATATTTT. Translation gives CASSLRREIRNTIYF.

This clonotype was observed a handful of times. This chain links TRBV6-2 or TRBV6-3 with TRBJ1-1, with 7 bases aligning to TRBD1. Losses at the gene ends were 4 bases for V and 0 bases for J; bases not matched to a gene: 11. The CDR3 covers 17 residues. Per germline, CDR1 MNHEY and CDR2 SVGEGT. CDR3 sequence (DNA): TGTGCCAGCAGTTTCCTGCCGGGACAGCAAGTGAACACTGAAGCTTTCTTT. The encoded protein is CASSFLPGQQVNTEAFF.

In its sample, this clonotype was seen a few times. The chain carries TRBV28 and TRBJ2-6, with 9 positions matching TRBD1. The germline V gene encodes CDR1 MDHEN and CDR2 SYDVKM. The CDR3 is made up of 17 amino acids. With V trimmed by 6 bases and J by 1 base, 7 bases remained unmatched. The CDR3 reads CASRRPGTGSGANVLTF. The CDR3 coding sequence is TGTGCCAGCAGGAGACCCGGGACAGGGTCTGGGGCCAACGTCCTGACTTTC. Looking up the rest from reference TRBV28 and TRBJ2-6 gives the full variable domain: DVKVTQSSRYLVKRTGEKVFLECVQDMDHENMFWYRQDPGLGLRLIYFSYDVKMKEKGDIPEGYSVSREKKERFSLILESASTNQTSMYLCASRRPGTGSGANVLTFGAGSRLTVL.

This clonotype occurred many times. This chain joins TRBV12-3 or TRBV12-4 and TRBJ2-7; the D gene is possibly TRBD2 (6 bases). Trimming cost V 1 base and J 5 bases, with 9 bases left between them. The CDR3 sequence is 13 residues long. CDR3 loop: CASSLGWEDEQYF. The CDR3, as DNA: TGTGCCAGCAGTTTAGGGTGGGAGGACGAGCAGTACTTC.

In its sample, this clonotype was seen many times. In DNA, the CDR3 is TGTGCCAGCACCCGGACCGGTGTCTACGAGCAGTACTTC. It codes for CASTRTGVYEQYF. This chain joins TRBV12-3 or TRBV12-4 and TRBJ2-7; no clear D gene. The V end lost 7 bases, the J end lost 3 bases, and 13 bases lay between the germline ends. The CDR3 loop spans 13 amino acids.

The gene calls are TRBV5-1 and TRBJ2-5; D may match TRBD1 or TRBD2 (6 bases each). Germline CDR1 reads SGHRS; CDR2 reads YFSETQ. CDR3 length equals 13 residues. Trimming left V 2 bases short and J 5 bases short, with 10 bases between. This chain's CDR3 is CASSFGGPETQYF. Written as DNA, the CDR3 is TGCGCCAGCAGCTTCGGGGGCCCGGAGACCCAGTACTTC.

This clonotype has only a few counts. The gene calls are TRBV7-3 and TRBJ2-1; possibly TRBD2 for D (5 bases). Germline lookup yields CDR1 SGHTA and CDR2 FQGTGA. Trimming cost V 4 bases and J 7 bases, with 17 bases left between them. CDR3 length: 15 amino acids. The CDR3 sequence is CASSSTVTTGNEQFF. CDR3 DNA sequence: TGTGCCAGCAGCTCTACAGTGACAACGGGGAATGAGCAGTTCTTC.

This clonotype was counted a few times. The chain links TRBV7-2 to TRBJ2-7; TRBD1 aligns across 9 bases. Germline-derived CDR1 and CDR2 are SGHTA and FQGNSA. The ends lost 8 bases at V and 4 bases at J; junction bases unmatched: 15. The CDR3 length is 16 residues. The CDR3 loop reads CASSVGTGSAGYEQYF. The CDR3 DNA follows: TGTGCCAGCTCCGTGGGGACAGGGAGCGCTGGGTACGAGCAGTACTTC.

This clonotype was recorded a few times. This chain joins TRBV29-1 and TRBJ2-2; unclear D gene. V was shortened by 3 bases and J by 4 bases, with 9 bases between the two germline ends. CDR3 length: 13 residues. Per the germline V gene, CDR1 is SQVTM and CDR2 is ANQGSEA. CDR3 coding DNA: TGCAGCGTTGACAGACGGCTCACCGGGGAGCTGTTTTTT. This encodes CSVDRRLTGELFF.

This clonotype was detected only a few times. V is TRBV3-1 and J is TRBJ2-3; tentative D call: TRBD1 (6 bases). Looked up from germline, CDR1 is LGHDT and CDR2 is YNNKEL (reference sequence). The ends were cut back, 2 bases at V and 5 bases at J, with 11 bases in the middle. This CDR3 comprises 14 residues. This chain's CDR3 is CASSQPGVLDTQYF. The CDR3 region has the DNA TGTGCCAGCAGCCAACCAGGGGTGTTAGATACGCAGTATTTT.

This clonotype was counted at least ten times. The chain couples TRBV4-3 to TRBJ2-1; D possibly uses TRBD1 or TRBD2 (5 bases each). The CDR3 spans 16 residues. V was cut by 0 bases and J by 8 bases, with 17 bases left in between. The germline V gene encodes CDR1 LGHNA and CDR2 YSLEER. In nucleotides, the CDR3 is TGCGCCAGCAGCCAAGAAACCGGGACCTCTGTAGATGAGCAGTTCTTC. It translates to CASSQETGTSVDEQFF.

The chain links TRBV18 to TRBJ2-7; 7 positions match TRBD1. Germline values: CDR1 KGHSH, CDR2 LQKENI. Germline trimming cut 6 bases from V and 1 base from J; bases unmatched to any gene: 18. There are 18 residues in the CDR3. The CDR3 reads CASSRFGVWDRSSYEQYF. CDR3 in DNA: TGTGCCAGCTCCCGCTTTGGAGTTTGGGACAGATCATCCTACGAGCAGTACTTC.

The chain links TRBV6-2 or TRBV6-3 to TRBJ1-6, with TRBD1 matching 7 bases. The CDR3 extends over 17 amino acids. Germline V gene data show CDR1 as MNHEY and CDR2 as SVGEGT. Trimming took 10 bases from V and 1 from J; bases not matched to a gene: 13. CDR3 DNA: TGTGCCACCAAGACCGCGACAGGGAGTTCCTATAATTCACCCCTCCACTTT. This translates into CATKTATGSSYNSPLHF.

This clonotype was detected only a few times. Here the CDR3 DNA reads TGTGCCAGCAGCCAAGACCCTAGCGGGGCCCTAAGGCCACAGGATACGCAGTATTTT. The encoded protein is CASSQDPSGALRPQDTQYF. This sequence joins TRBV4-2 and TRBJ2-3; 9 bases match TRBD2. J was trimmed by 6 bases and V by 0 bases; bases with no gene match: 16. The CDR3 consists of 19 residues. Germline CDR1 LGHNA, CDR2 YNFKEQ.

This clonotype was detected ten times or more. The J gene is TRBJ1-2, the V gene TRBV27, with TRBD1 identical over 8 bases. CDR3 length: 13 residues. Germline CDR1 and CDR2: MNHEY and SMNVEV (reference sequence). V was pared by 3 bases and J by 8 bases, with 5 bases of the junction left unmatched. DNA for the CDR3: TGTGCCAGCAGTTTGCAGGGGGCCACGGGCTACACCTTC. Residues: CASSLQGATGYTF.